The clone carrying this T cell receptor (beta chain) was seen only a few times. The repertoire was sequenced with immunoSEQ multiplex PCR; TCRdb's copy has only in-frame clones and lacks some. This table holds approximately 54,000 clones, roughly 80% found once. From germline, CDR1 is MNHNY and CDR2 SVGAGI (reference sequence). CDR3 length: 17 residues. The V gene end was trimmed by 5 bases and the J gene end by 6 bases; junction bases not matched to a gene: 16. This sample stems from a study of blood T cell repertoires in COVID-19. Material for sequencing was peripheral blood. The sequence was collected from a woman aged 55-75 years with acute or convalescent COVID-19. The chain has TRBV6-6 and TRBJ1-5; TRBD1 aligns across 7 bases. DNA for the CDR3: TGTGCCAGCAGTGGATCTTTCGGGACAGCTACTACTCAGCCCCAGCATTTT. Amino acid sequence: CASSGSFGTATTQPQHF.